This paragraph covers one TCR beta chain sequence. Enrolled during active infection, Seattle patients were then followed longitudinally. Sequenced by immunoSEQ multiplex PCR; TCRdb stores in-frame clones only, minus some. The table shows over 150,000 clones, with more than 85% occurring only once. These data come from a study of blood T cell repertoires in COVID-19. About the research overall: Specimens from acute and convalescent COVID-19 originated in the United States, Italy and Spain. The cDNA or gDNA used as material had been derived from T cells, B-cell-depleted T cells, or PBMCs.

Trimming stripped 2 bases from V and 2 bases from J, with 9 bases between. Looked up from germline, CDR1 is MDHEN and CDR2 is SYDVKM. The CDR3 spans 14 residues. This chain connects TRBV28 to TRBJ1-2, with D tentatively TRBD1 (5 bases). The sequenced sample was peripheral blood. The receptor comes from a man in his sixties with COVID-19, enrolled during active disease. This CDR3 reads CASSLERGNYGYTF. CDR3 bases: TGTGCCAGCAGTTTAGAAAGGGGAAACTATGGCTACACCTTC.